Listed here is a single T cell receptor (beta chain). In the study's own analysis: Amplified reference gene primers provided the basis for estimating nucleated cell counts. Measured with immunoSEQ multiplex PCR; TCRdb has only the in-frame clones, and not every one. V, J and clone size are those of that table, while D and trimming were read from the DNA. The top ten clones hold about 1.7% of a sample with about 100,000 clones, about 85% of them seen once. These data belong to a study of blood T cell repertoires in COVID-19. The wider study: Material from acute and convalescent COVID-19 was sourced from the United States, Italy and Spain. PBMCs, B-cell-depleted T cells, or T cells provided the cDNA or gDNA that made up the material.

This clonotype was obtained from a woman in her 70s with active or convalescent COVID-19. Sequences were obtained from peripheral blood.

CDR3: CASSPGQGPWKETQYF. The CDR3 bases are TGTGCCAGCAGCCCTGGACAGGGGCCTTGGAAAGAGACCCAGTACTTC. The chain links TRBV5-8 to TRBJ2-5; TRBD1 matches 9 bases. The ends lost 4 bases at V and 3 bases at J; junction bases unmatched: 10. This CDR3 region has 16 residues. Germline values: CDR1 SGHTS, CDR2 YDEGEE.